This T cell receptor (beta chain) was obtained from a study of early T cells in non-severe SARS-CoV-2 infection. MiXCR, run by TCRdb on the 5' RACE reads, gives a single entry per CDR3 protein. The repertoire includes about 38,000 distinct CDR3 sequences, over 3.5% of them detected once, and about 16% sits in the top ten. In its sample, this clonotype was seen many times. The sequence was collected from an adult who was a healthcare worker with PCR-confirmed SARS-CoV-2 infection or an uninfected control (not recorded which). The sequenced material came from whole blood.

In DNA form, the CDR3 reads TGCGCCAGCAGCCCCACCGGGACACCAAGCACCTCTGGGGCCAACGTCCTGACTTTC. Protein sequence: CASSPTGTPSTSGANVLTF. The rearrangement joins TRBV5-1 to TRBJ2-6, with a possible D match to TRBD1 (6 bases). V was pared by 4 bases and J by 0 bases, with 20 bases between. This CDR3 is built from 19 residues. From germline, CDR1 is SGHRS and CDR2 YFSETQ.